Shown below are 18 T cell receptor beta chains from a single sample sequenced in a study of beta chain features in type 1 diabetes. The whole isolated RNA underwent reverse transcription, so sequencing captured expressed TCRB transcripts. The table came from immunoSEQ multiplex PCR; TCRdb's copy has only in-frame clones and leaves some out. The repertoire holds approximately 340,000 clones, roughly 15% seen once, with under 0.02% in the top ten. The sequenced sample consisted of naive CD4+ T cells from blood. Source of these receptors: a woman in her late teens or twenties in good health.

As to this clone: Since the CDR3 does not end with the conserved phenylalanine or tryptophan, this likely comes from a read error. No DNA is shown, since the ends of the CDR3 on it are uncertain; the CDR3 is the one TCRdb lists. The chain uses TRBV5-6 and TRBJ1-2; the table assigns TRBD1, which was not confirmed against the DNA. The CDR3 spans 13 residues, counting both ends. Germline CDR1 reads SGHDT; CDR2 reads YYEEEE. CDR3 in amino acids: CASSLDRGYRSSV.

The sample holds a few counts of this clone. The J gene is TRBJ2-4, the V gene TRBV7-9, with D possibly being TRBD1 (6 bases). The germline gives CDR1 SEHNR, CDR2 FQNEAQ (reference sequence). Between the trimmed V and J ends, which lost 5 bases and 0 bases, there was a span of 20 bases. CDR3 length equals 18 residues. The CDR3, as DNA: TGTGCCAGCAGCCGAATGGACAGAAATTTAATAGCCAAAAACATTCAGTACTTC. It translates to CASSRMDRNLIAKNIQYF.

The V call is TRBV25-1, the J call TRBJ2-1; perhaps TRBD1 as D (5 bases). Trimming pared 4 bases from V and 9 bases from J, leaving 16 bases between. Germline lookup yields CDR1 MGHDK and CDR2 SYGVNS. This CDR3 spans 14 amino acids. The CDR3 nucleotides are TGTGCCAGCAGTGTCCAGCAGGGAAGGGGTGAGCAGTTCTTC. Translated, it gives CASSVQQGRGEQFF. The full variable domain, in which reference TRBV25-1 and TRBJ2-1 provide the parts outside the CDR3, is EADIYQTPRYLVIGTGKKITLECSQTMGHDKMYWYQQDPGMELHLIHYSYGVNSTEKGDLSSESTVSRIRTEHFPLTLESARPSHTSQYLCASSVQQGRGEQFFGPGTRLTVL.

V is TRBV4-1 and J is TRBJ1-5, with D possibly TRBD1 on 5 matching bases. This CDR3 spans 16 amino acids. V lost 2 bases and J lost 6, with 17 bases in between. Germline CDR1 reads MGHRA; CDR2 reads YSYEKL. CDR3 coding DNA: TGCGCCAGCAGCCAACCCACCGGGGAGGGGCTTCAGCCCCAGCATTTT. Encoded protein: CASSQPTGEGLQPQHF.

This clone was recorded a few times. The chain combines TRBV6-5 with TRBJ1-1; a weak D match, TRBD1 (6 bases). Germline loops: CDR1 MNHEY, CDR2 SVGAGI. With 2 bases removed from V and 10 bases from J, the gap between germline ends came to 11 bases. CDR3 length: 12 residues. In DNA, the CDR3 is TGTGCCAGCAGTTACACCAGGGGACGAGCTTTCTTT. It encodes CASSYTRGRAFF.

About this clone itself: The sample contains more than one DNA sequence encoding this CDR3. The V gene is TRBV7-2, the J gene TRBJ2-5; 9 bases line up with TRBD1. The CDR3 consists of 14 residues. Looked up from germline, CDR1 is SGHTA and CDR2 is FQGNSA. V was pared by 3 bases and J by 1 base, with 0 bases of the junction left unmatched. Here the CDR3 DNA reads TGTGCCAGCAGCTTGGGACAGGGCCAAGAGACCCAGTACTTC. This encodes CASSLGQGQETQYF.

This clone came up a few times. The V call is TRBV5-1, the J call TRBJ2-3; TRBD2 agrees at 7 bases. The CDR3 contains 13 residues. V trimming: 7 bases; J trimming: 3 bases; junction bases outside the gene matches: 5. Germline assignment: CDR1 SGHRS and CDR2 YFSETQ. CDR3 bases: TGCGCCAGCCACAGGACTAGGACAGATACGCAGTATTTT. Translating it yields CASHRTRTDTQYF. The full variable domain, in which reference TRBV5-1 and TRBJ2-3 provide the parts outside the CDR3, is KAGVTQTPRYLIKTRGQQVTLSCSPISGHRSVSWYQQTPGQGLQFLFEYFSETQRNKGNFPGRFSGRQFSNSRSEMNVSTLELGDSALYLCASHRTRTDTQYFGPGTRLTVL.

This clone was seen a handful of times. The chain combines TRBV29-1 with TRBJ2-7, with D perhaps TRBD2 (6 bases). V lost 1 base, J lost 0 bases, and 13 bases lay in between. The CDR3 has 15 residues. Germline lookup yields CDR1 SQVTM and CDR2 ANQGSEA. The CDR3 reads CSVEGGGVASYEQYF. The CDR3 nucleotides read TGCAGCGTTGAAGGGGGCGGGGTCGCCTCCTACGAGCAGTACTTC.

This clone was counted between two and nine times. The rearrangement links TRBV7-3 to TRBJ1-1; D gene unclear. CDR3 size: 14 residues. Looked up from germline, CDR1 is SGHTA and CDR2 is FQGTGA. V lost 2 bases and J lost 2, with 9 bases in between. CDR3 nucleotide sequence: TGTGCCAGCAGCTTAGGCTCGGGAAACACTGAAGCTTTCTTT. Encoded protein: CASSLGSGNTEAFF.

This clone showed up just a few times. The chain uses TRBV5-1 and TRBJ2-5, with 9 nucleotides matching TRBD2. Germline CDR1 is SGHRS and CDR2 is YFSETQ. The CDR3 is 14 residues long. V was pared by 4 bases and J by 3 bases, with 4 bases of the junction left unmatched. DNA of the CDR3: TGCGCCAGCAGCGCGGGGGGGAAGGAAGAGACCCAGTACTTC. This gives the protein CASSAGGKEETQYF.

The rearrangement uses TRBV18 and TRBJ2-1, with 7 bases identical to TRBD1. CDR1 is KGHSH and CDR2 is LQKENI in the germline V gene. CDR3 length equals 16 residues. V gave up 2 bases and J gave up 3 bases; unmatched junction bases: 7. CDR3 amino acids: CASSPEQGYLYNEQFF. As DNA, the CDR3 is TGTGCCAGCTCACCAGAACAGGGGTATCTCTACAATGAGCAGTTCTTC.

This clone was detected a few times. The J gene is TRBJ2-6, the V gene TRBV5-4, with 7 bases lining up with TRBD1. CDR1 SGHNT and CDR2 YYREEE come from the germline V gene (reference sequence). This CDR3 spans 15 amino acids. V trimming: 7 bases; J trimming: 0 bases; junction bases outside the gene matches: 4. As DNA, the CDR3 is TGTGCCAGCCGGGACAGCCCCTCTGGGGCCAACGTCCTGACTTTC. It yields the protein CASRDSPSGANVLTF.

This clone was observed a handful of times. The rearrangement links TRBV5-1 to TRBJ2-7, with D possibly matching TRBD1 (5 bases). This CDR3 region has 16 residues. Deletions cut 0 bases from V and 3 bases from J, with 16 bases between. Germline loops: CDR1 SGHRS, CDR2 YFSETQ. The CDR3 DNA follows: TGCGCCAGCAGCTTGGGACAGCTTAACTCACTCTACGAGCAGTACTTC. Translating gives CASSLGQLNSLYEQYF.

This clone turned up a few times. This CDR3 is also generated by other DNA sequences in the sample. The chain has TRBV5-1 and TRBJ2-7; 12 bases align to TRBD2. Trimming cost V 4 bases and J 4 bases; bases outside gene matches: 3. Germline loops: CDR1 SGHRS, CDR2 YFSETQ. The CDR3 covers 14 residues. CDR3 coding DNA: TGCGCCAGCAGCCTAGCGGGAGGGAATTACGAGCAGTACTTC. Translation: CASSLAGGNYEQYF.

For this clone: Different DNA sequences within this sample yield the same CDR3. The rearrangement uses TRBV30 and TRBJ1-5; D uncertain. The CDR3 is 13 amino acids. Trimming shortened V by 3 bases and J by 7 bases, and 13 bases separated the two germline ends. CDR1 and CDR2 (germline): GTSNPN, SVGIG (reference sequence). CDR3 in DNA: TGTGCCTGGAGCGCTCGGGGTGGCCAGCCCCAGCATTTT. It translates to CAWSARGGQPQHF.

The rearrangement links TRBV11-2 to TRBJ1-1; 7 bases fit TRBD1. From germline, CDR1 is SGHAT and CDR2 FQNNGV. V shed 5 bases, J shed 5 bases, and the junction held 14 bases outside the gene matches. The CDR3 spans 16 residues. For the CDR3, the DNA is TGTGCCAGCAGCCACACGACAGGGTCACCGGGGACTGAAGCTTTCTTT. Amino acid sequence: CASSHTTGSPGTEAFF. The variable domain in full, completed from reference TRBV11-2 and TRBJ1-1, reads EAGVAQSPRYKIIEKRQSVAFWCNPISGHATLYWYQQILGQGPKLLIQFQNNGVVDDSQLPKDRFSAERLKGVDSTLKIQPAKLEDSAVYLCASSHTTGSPGTEAFFGQGTRLTVV.

The sample holds a few counts of this clone. The chain uses TRBV5-1 and TRBJ2-5; tentative D call: TRBD2 (7 bases). The CDR3 covers 13 residues. V dropped 7 bases and J dropped 4 bases, with 14 bases sitting between them. In germline, CDR1 is SGHRS, CDR2 YFSETQ. The CDR3 nucleotides are TGCGCCAGCTCCTCGGGGGGCGGAGAGACCCAGTACTTC. Translating gives CASSSGGGETQYF.

The chain links TRBV7-2 to TRBJ2-1, with D possibly being TRBD2 (6 bases). This CDR3 spans 17 amino acids. Germline CDR1 is SGHTA and CDR2 is FQGNSA. Between the trimmed V and J ends, which lost 6 bases and 0 bases, there was a span of 18 bases. This CDR3 reads CASRPPPWRGSYNEQFF. CDR3 DNA: TGTGCCAGCAGGCCCCCCCCTTGGAGGGGCTCCTACAATGAGCAGTTCTTC.